The clone carrying this T cell receptor beta chain was counted at least ten times. What it recognizes is unknown. Bulk tumor genomic DNA, roughly 660 ng per sample, was used as template. Biopsies that were spaced far apart were taken, several per primary tumor, during surgery. Patients had untreated, newly diagnosed non-small cell lung cancer and underwent curative surgery. Curative-intent surgery was being performed on the donors, who were patients newly diagnosed with non-small cell lung cancer. The sample belongs to a study of immune heterogeneity within non-small cell lung tumors. Study-wide context: The tumor set comprised a few squamous cell carcinomas and roughly 11 non-squamous carcinomas (plus 1 not otherwise specified). Whole-study findings and limits: Identical dominant CDR3 beta clonotypes spanned tumor sites within a patient, beside site-unique high-frequency clones. Clonotypes of T-cell receptor beta found at high frequency were largely distinct between individual patients.

CDR3 length: 14 amino acids. Trimming removed 3 bases from V and 6 bases from J; junction bases left unmatched: 6. Germline V gene data show CDR1 as SGHRS and CDR2 as YFSETQ. TCR beta CDR3 was amplified by multiplex PCR using 32 V and 13 J primers. TCRdb reprocessed the multiplex PCR reads via MiXCR and lists one record per CDR3 protein. The table records over 20,000 distinct CDR3 sequences, approximately 30% of them present only once. The clonotype comes from a man in his forties with non-small cell lung cancer. The sample comprised lung tumor tissue. The chain joins TRBV5-1 to TRBJ1-2, with 9 bases identical to TRBD1. CDR3: CASSSGQGRDGYTF. In DNA, the CDR3 is TGCGCCAGCAGCTCGGGACAGGGAAGGGATGGCTACACCTTC.